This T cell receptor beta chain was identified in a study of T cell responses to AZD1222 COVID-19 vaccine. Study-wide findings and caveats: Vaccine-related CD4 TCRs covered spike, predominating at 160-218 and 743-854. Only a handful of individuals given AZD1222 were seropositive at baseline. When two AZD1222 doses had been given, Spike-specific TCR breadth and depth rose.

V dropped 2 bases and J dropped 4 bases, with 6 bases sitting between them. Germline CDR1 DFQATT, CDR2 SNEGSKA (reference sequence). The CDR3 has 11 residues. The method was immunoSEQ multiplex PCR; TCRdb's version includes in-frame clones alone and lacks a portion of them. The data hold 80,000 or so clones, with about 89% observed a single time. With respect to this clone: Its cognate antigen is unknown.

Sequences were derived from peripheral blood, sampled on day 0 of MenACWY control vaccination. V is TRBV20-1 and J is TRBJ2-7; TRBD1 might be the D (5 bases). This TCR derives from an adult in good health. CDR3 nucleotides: TGCAGTGCTAGAACAGGTTACGAGCAGTACTTC. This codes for CSARTGYEQYF.